A selection of T cell receptor beta chains follows, all from one sample in a study of blood T cell repertoires in COVID-19. Sequencing was performed with immunoSEQ multiplex PCR; in TCRdb, only in-frame clones are kept and a portion is missing. This table holds hundreds of thousands of clones, approximately 88% found once. Sequenced sample: PBMCs or T cells enriched from blood (not recorded which). These receptor sequences come from a woman in her 40s with acute COVID-19. Each CDR3 is given with its conserved first and last residue. D genes are given only for firm matches. Clone size is shown for a subset of rows, as once, few, many or a class of expanded clone.

V: TRBV25-1
size: .
D: .
J: TRBJ1-5
DNA: TGTGCCAGCGGCAGGGAAAGCAATCAGCCCCAGCATTTT
CDR3: CASGRESNQPQHF

V: TRBV27
size: .
D: .
J: TRBJ2-1
DNA: TGTGCCAGCAGTGCGACAGACTCCTACAATGAGCAGTTCTTC
CDR3: CASSATDSYNEQFF

V: TRBV5-8
size: few
D: .
J: TRBJ1-5
DNA: TGTGCCAGCAGCCCCGGGACTCAAGATAGCAATCAGCCCCAGCATTTT
CDR3: CASSPGTQDSNQPQHF

V: TRBV28
size: .
D: TRBD1
J: TRBJ1-2
DNA: TGTGCCAGCAGTTGGCACAGGGGGGGCTACACCTTC
CDR3: CASSWHRGGYTF

V: TRBV4-1
size: .
D: .
J: TRBJ2-7
DNA: TGCGCCAGCAGCCAATATATTCAGGGGAGGGGGTACGAGCAGTACTTC
CDR3: CASSQYIQGRGYEQYF

V: TRBV11-3
size: .
D: TRBD1
J: TRBJ2-3
DNA: TGTGCCAGCAGCGGGGACAGGGTAACAGATACGCAGTATTTT
CDR3: CASSGDRVTDTQYF

V: TRBV2
size: .
D: .
J: TRBJ2-7
DNA: TGTGCCAGCAGGACATTCGTCGAGCAGTACTTC
CDR3: CASRTFVEQYF

V: TRBV30
size: .
D: .
J: TRBJ2-1
DNA: TGTGCCTGGAGTCCCGACAGGTACAATGAGCAGTTCTTC
CDR3: CAWSPDRYNEQFF

V: TRBV19
size: .
D: TRBD1
J: TRBJ1-2
DNA: TGTGCCAGTGCTAGATGGGACAGGGACTATGGCTACACCTTC
CDR3: CASARWDRDYGYTF

V: TRBV3-1/TRBV3-2
size: .
D: .
J: TRBJ1-2
DNA: TGTGCCAGCAGCCAGCAGGGGCAGAACTATGGCTACACCTTC
CDR3: CASSQQGQNYGYTF

V: TRBV5-1
size: .
D: .
J: TRBJ2-4
DNA: TGCGCCAGCAGCCCGACAGAAGCCAAAAACATTCAGTACTTC
CDR3: CASSPTEAKNIQYF

V: TRBV3-1/TRBV3-2
size: .
D: .
J: TRBJ1-5
DNA: TGTGCCAGCAGCCAAGATCCAGGGAACAATCAGCCCCAGCATTTT
CDR3: CASSQDPGNNQPQHF

V: TRBV9
size: .
D: TRBD1
J: TRBJ2-2
DNA: TGTGCCAGCAGCGTAGGAAACAGGGGTGGCGGGGAGCTGTTTTTT
CDR3: CASSVGNRGGGELFF

V: TRBV10-3
size: .
D: .
J: TRBJ1-1
DNA: TGTGCCATCAGTGAAGAGGGTTCCTACACTGAAGCTTTCTTT
CDR3: CAISEEGSYTEAFF

V: TRBV2
size: .
D: .
J: TRBJ2-4
DNA: TGTGCCAGCAGTGAGGAGACGGGAAACATTCAGTACTTC
CDR3: CASSEETGNIQYF

V: TRBV5-1
size: once
D: .
J: TRBJ1-1
DNA: TGCGCCAGCAGCCCCGCTTCGACGGGGACTGAAGCTTTCTTT
CDR3: CASSPASTGTEAFF

V: TRBV29-1
size: .
D: TRBD2
J: TRBJ2-1
DNA: TGCAGCGTTGGCGGAACTAGCGGGGACTACAATGAGCAGTTCTTC
CDR3: CSVGGTSGDYNEQFF

V: TRBV4-1
size: once
D: TRBD1
J: TRBJ2-1
DNA: TGCGCCAGCAGCAAGCAGGGGGCTGATGAGCAGTTCTTC
CDR3: CASSKQGADEQFF

V: TRBV6-5
size: .
D: .
J: TRBJ1-2
DNA: TGTGCCAGCAGTGACTCGACATGGGGCTACACCTTC
CDR3: CASSDSTWGYTF

V: TRBV19
size: .
D: .
J: TRBJ1-2
DNA: TGTGCCAGTAGTACAGTCAGGGGACACTATGGCTACACCTTC
CDR3: CASSTVRGHYGYTF

V: TRBV14
size: few
D: .
J: TRBJ2-7
DNA: TGTGCCAGCAGCCAAGATGAGAGGTACCCCTACGAGCAGTACTTC
CDR3: CASSQDERYPYEQYF

V: TRBV19
size: .
D: TRBD2
J: TRBJ2-3
DNA: TGTGCCAGTAGTACGGATTCCGGGACTAGCAGGATCTCTACCACAGATACGCAGTATTTT
CDR3: CASSTDSGTSRISTTDTQYF

V: TRBV5-6
size: .
D: TRBD2
J: TRBJ2-7
DNA: TGTGCCAGCAGCCGGGGACTAGTCTACGAGCAGTACTTC
CDR3: CASSRGLVYEQYF

V: TRBV2
size: .
D: .
J: TRBJ2-2
DNA: TGTGCCAGCAGTGGAGACAGGTTATTCACCGGGGAGCTGTTTTTT
CDR3: CASSGDRLFTGELFF

V: TRBV7-9
size: .
D: .
J: TRBJ2-7
DNA: TGTGCCAGCAGCTTAGATGTATTACAGCCTCAATACGAGCAGTACTTC
CDR3: CASSLDVLQPQYEQYF

V: TRBV19
size: .
D: TRBD2
J: TRBJ2-7
DNA: TGTGCCAGTAGTATGGAGCAGGCGGGGGGCTACGAGCAGTACTTC
CDR3: CASSMEQAGGYEQYF

V: TRBV18
size: .
D: TRBD1
J: TRBJ1-1
DNA: TGTGCCAGCTCACCTGGGACAGGTTGGGAAGCTTTCTTT
CDR3: CASSPGTGWEAFF

V: TRBV9
size: once
D: .
J: TRBJ1-6
DNA: TGTGCCAGCAGCCCGACCGGGGTGAATTCACCCCTCCACTTT
CDR3: CASSPTGVNSPLHF

V: TRBV24-1
size: .
D: TRBD2
J: TRBJ2-1
DNA: TGTGCCACCAGTGAACCTAGACTAGCGGGAGGCTACAATGAGCAGTTCTTC
CDR3: CATSEPRLAGGYNEQFF

V: TRBV24-1
size: once
D: .
J: TRBJ2-7
DNA: TGTGCCACCAGTGATTTCGCCGGTGGGCGCGACGAGCAGTACTTC
CDR3: CATSDFAGGRDEQYF

V: TRBV18
size: few
D: TRBD1
J: TRBJ1-1
DNA: TGTGCCAGCTCACCGGGACAGGGAAACACTGAAGCTTTCTTT
CDR3: CASSPGQGNTEAFF

V: TRBV20-1
size: .
D: .
J: TRBJ1-2
DNA: TGCAGTGCAACCAGAGGGCTCCTCTCCACCTTC
CDR3: CSATRGLLSTF

V: TRBV5-1
size: .
D: TRBD2
J: TRBJ2-1
DNA: TGCGCCAGCAGCTTGGAGGTGGGAGGGCCTTACAATGAGCAGTTCTTC
CDR3: CASSLEVGGPYNEQFF

V: TRBV13
size: few
D: .
J: TRBJ1-2
DNA: TGTGCCAGCAGCTTAACAGGGAATGGCTACACCTTC
CDR3: CASSLTGNGYTF

V: TRBV28
size: .
D: .
J: TRBJ1-4
DNA: TGTGCCAGCAGTTTAGACAGGTCCCGAAAACTGTTTTTT
CDR3: CASSLDRSRKLFF

V: TRBV7-9
size: .
D: .
J: TRBJ2-2
DNA: TGTGCCAGCAGCCCCGACAGAAACACCGGGGAGCTGTTTTTT
CDR3: CASSPDRNTGELFF

V: TRBV27
size: once
D: TRBD1
J: TRBJ2-2
DNA: TGTGCCAGCAGTAACAGGGGTTGGGCCGGGGAGCTGTTTTTT
CDR3: CASSNRGWAGELFF

V: TRBV4-3
size: .
D: .
J: TRBJ2-1
DNA: TGCGCCAGCAGCCAAGTTCTCCGGACTTCGGATGAGCAGTTCTTC
CDR3: CASSQVLRTSDEQFF

V: TRBV4-1
size: .
D: .
J: TRBJ1-2
DNA: TGCGCCAGCAGCCAAGAGAGCAGGGCTACGGATGGCTACACCTTC
CDR3: CASSQESRATDGYTF

V: TRBV5-5
size: few
D: TRBD2
J: TRBJ2-2
DNA: TGTGCCAGCAGCCCGGGACTAGCGGACAACACCGGGGAGCTGTTTTTT
CDR3: CASSPGLADNTGELFF

V: TRBV3-1/TRBV3-2
size: .
D: .
J: TRBJ2-1
DNA: TGTGCCAGCAGAAGCGACAGGGAGGAGTCCTACAATGAGCAGTTCTTC
CDR3: CASRSDREESYNEQFF

V: TRBV19
size: .
D: .
J: TRBJ1-4
DNA: TGTGTCAGTACCCCGCGGGGCTGGTCTAATGAAAAACTGTTTTTT
CDR3: CVSTPRGWSNEKLFF

V: TRBV28
size: .
D: TRBD1
J: TRBJ1-2
DNA: TGTGCCAGCAGTCTGGACAGGGGGATTGGCTACACCTTC
CDR3: CASSLDRGIGYTF

V: TRBV10-3
size: .
D: .
J: TRBJ1-1
DNA: TGTGCCATCAGCCCACAGGGAATGGGCACTGAAGCTTTCTTT
CDR3: CAISPQGMGTEAFF

V: TRBV5-4
size: .
D: TRBD1
J: TRBJ1-1
DNA: TGTGCCAGCAGCTTGGGGACAGGGAACACTGAAGCTTTCTTT
CDR3: CASSLGTGNTEAFF

V: TRBV7-2
size: .
D: .
J: TRBJ2-3
DNA: TGTGCCAGCAGTTCCCCCCAGGGGAGACACACAGATACGCAGTATTTT
CDR3: CASSSPQGRHTDTQYF

V: TRBV27
size: .
D: .
J: TRBJ2-5
DNA: TGTGCCAGCAGTCCCACACAAGAGACCCAGTACTTC
CDR3: CASSPTQETQYF

V: TRBV19
size: .
D: TRBD1
J: TRBJ1-1
DNA: TGTGCCAGTAGTACAGCCGGGACAGGGGTTGGCACTGAAGCTTTCTTT
CDR3: CASSTAGTGVGTEAFF

V: TRBV18
size: once
D: .
J: TRBJ1-3
DNA: TGTGCCAGCTCACCAAGGGCGAGGACAGACGGAAACACCATATATTTT
CDR3: CASSPRARTDGNTIYF